This entry is about one T cell receptor beta chain. Per the original data handling: Amplification from reference gene primers served as the basis for estimated nucleated cell counts. Only in-frame clones appear in the TCRdb table, and some are missing; sequencing was by immunoSEQ multiplex PCR. V and J calls and clone size are as listed in that table; D and trimming were resolved from the DNA. The sample lists roughly 220,000 clones, around 83% occurring once. This specimen comes from a study of blood T cell repertoires in COVID-19. Background on the study: Researchers got acute and convalescent COVID-19 samples from the United States, Italy and Spain.

The study recruited people aged roughly 18 to 89 years across approximately 23 US areas. Germline V gene data show CDR1 as SGDLS and CDR2 as YYNGEE. Trimming took 4 bases from V and 0 from J; bases not matched to a gene: 8. There are 16 residues in the CDR3. The receptor was derived from a woman aged 40 to 55 with acute COVID-19. The sample consisted of PBMCs or T cells enriched from blood (not recorded which). The chain couples TRBV9 to TRBJ1-1; 8 bases are shared with TRBD1. The CDR3 DNA follows: TGTGCCAGCAGCCCAAAGGGGACAGGCCTGAACACTGAAGCTTTCTTT. It translates to CASSPKGTGLNTEAFF.